The rows below give T cell receptor beta chains drawn from one sample of a study of blood T cells in healthy people across ages. TCRdb independently ran MiXCR on the 5' RACE reads; one entry per CDR3 protein. Here the sample spans about a million distinct CDR3 sequences, 51% being singletons. The sample comprised blood. Receptors were obtained from a woman aged 55-75 years in good health. Each CDR3 is given with its conserved first and last residue. A D gene is named only where the DNA matches it firmly. Clone size, where shown, is once, few, many, or a class for clones that have expanded.

v_gene: TRBV6-6; abundance: -; d_gene: TRBD1; j_gene: TRBJ2-7; CDR3nt: TGTGCCAGCACCGACCCGGGACAGGGGACCTACGAGCAGTACTTC; CDR3aa: CASTDPGQGTYEQYF
v_gene: TRBV20-1; abundance: few; d_gene: TRBD2; j_gene: TRBJ2-1; CDR3nt: TGCAGTGCTTACCCGGGACTAGCTTCAAATGAGCAGTTCTTC; CDR3aa: CSAYPGLASNEQFF
v_gene: TRBV12-3/TRBV12-4; abundance: few; d_gene: -; j_gene: TRBJ1-2; CDR3nt: TGTGCCAGCAGTTCCACAGGGACGGGGTATGGCTACACCTTC; CDR3aa: CASSSTGTGYGYTF
v_gene: TRBV23-1; abundance: once; d_gene: -; j_gene: TRBJ2-3; CDR3nt: TGCGCCAGCAGTCAATCGGGCGCGGACAGAGTCGTCACAGATACGCAGTATTTT; CDR3aa: CASSQSGADRVVTDTQYF
v_gene: TRBV25-1; abundance: -; d_gene: TRBD1; j_gene: TRBJ2-1; CDR3nt: TGTGCCAGCAGTGAATATATGGGACAGGGTTTCGATGAGCAGTTCTTC; CDR3aa: CASSEYMGQGFDEQFF
v_gene: TRBV7-2; abundance: -; d_gene: -; j_gene: TRBJ2-5; CDR3nt: TGTGCCAGCAGCGTGACTAGGGACTGTGAGCAGTACTTC; CDR3aa: CASSVTRDCEQYF
v_gene: TRBV4-1; abundance: -; d_gene: -; j_gene: TRBJ2-7; CDR3nt: TGCGCCAGCAGCCAATTAGCCCCAAGCGAGCAGTACTTC; CDR3aa: CASSQLAPSEQYF
v_gene: TRBV12-3/TRBV12-4; abundance: once; d_gene: TRBD1; j_gene: TRBJ2-5; CDR3nt: TGTGCCAGCACCCTGCTGACAGGGGCGGAGACCCAGTACTTC; CDR3aa: CASTLLTGAETQYF
v_gene: TRBV5-1; abundance: -; d_gene: TRBD1; j_gene: TRBJ2-7; CDR3nt: TGCGCCAGCACGGTAGGACAGGGAGGCTACAATGAGCAGTACTTC; CDR3aa: CASTVGQGGYNEQYF
v_gene: TRBV20-1; abundance: -; d_gene: -; j_gene: TRBJ2-7; CDR3nt: TGCAGTGCTACGGGCGGCGGATCCTACGAGCAGTACTTC; CDR3aa: CSATGGGSYEQYF
v_gene: TRBV28; abundance: -; d_gene: -; j_gene: TRBJ2-7; CDR3nt: TGTGCCAGCAGTTGGAAAGGCGGGTGGATGGTCGAGCAGTACTTC; CDR3aa: CASSWKGGWMVEQYF
v_gene: TRBV12-3/TRBV12-4; abundance: few; d_gene: TRBD2; j_gene: TRBJ2-1; CDR3nt: TGTGCCAGCAGTTTCGAAGTAGGACATGCTAGCGGGAGAGAAAATGAGCAGTTCTTC; CDR3aa: CASSFEVGHASGRENEQFF
v_gene: TRBV13; abundance: once; d_gene: TRBD1; j_gene: TRBJ2-7; CDR3nt: TGTGCCAGCAGCTTAGGTAGGACAGGGAAATCCGAGCAGTACTTC; CDR3aa: CASSLGRTGKSEQYF
v_gene: TRBV7-3; abundance: few; d_gene: -; j_gene: TRBJ1-1; CDR3nt: TGTGCCAGCAGCCAATCAGGGACTGAAGCTTTCTTT; CDR3aa: CASSQSGTEAFF
v_gene: TRBV20-1; abundance: few; d_gene: -; j_gene: TRBJ2-7; CDR3nt: TGCAGTGCTAGAGATGTGCGCGGAGAGTACTTC; CDR3aa: CSARDVRGEYF
v_gene: TRBV20-1; abundance: few; d_gene: -; j_gene: TRBJ1-2; CDR3nt: TGCAGTGCTAGAGCGGAAGCAGGCTATGGCTACACCTTC; CDR3aa: CSARAEAGYGYTF
v_gene: TRBV2; abundance: -; d_gene: TRBD2; j_gene: TRBJ2-3; CDR3nt: TGTGCCAGCCGCCTAACTAGCGCCCGCACAGATACGCACTATTTT; CDR3aa: CASRLTSARTDTHYF
v_gene: TRBV20-1; abundance: few; d_gene: TRBD1; j_gene: TRBJ2-1; CDR3nt: TGCAGTGCTAGATACAGGGGTGGCTCCTACAATGAGCAGTTCTTC; CDR3aa: CSARYRGGSYNEQFF
v_gene: TRBV6-5; abundance: -; d_gene: TRBD2; j_gene: TRBJ2-5; CDR3nt: TGTGCCACCAACGGACTAGCGGTCCCCACTGACCAGTACTTC; CDR3aa: CATNGLAVPTDQYF
v_gene: TRBV6-2/TRBV6-3; abundance: -; d_gene: TRBD2; j_gene: TRBJ2-5; CDR3nt: TGTGCCAGCAGTTTATATAGCGGGAAATCCTACAATGAGCAGTACTTC; CDR3aa: CASSLYSGKSYNEQYF
v_gene: TRBV6-5; abundance: -; d_gene: TRBD1; j_gene: TRBJ2-7; CDR3nt: TGTGCCAGCAGTCGGACAGGCGCCAACTACGAGCAGTACTTC; CDR3aa: CASSRTGANYEQYF
v_gene: TRBV12-3/TRBV12-4; abundance: few; d_gene: TRBD2; j_gene: TRBJ2-1; CDR3nt: TGTGCCAGCAGTCCCCGGTCGGGGGGTTACAATGAGCAGTTCTTC; CDR3aa: CASSPRSGGYNEQFF
v_gene: TRBV18; abundance: -; d_gene: TRBD2; j_gene: TRBJ2-7; CDR3nt: TGTGCCAGCTCCCTTACTAGCGGACCCTCCTACGAGCAGTACTTC; CDR3aa: CASSLTSGPSYEQYF
v_gene: TRBV18; abundance: -; d_gene: TRBD2; j_gene: TRBJ2-4; CDR3nt: TGTGCCAGCTCACCGACTAGCGGGAGATCCAAAAACATTCAGTACTTC; CDR3aa: CASSPTSGRSKNIQYF
v_gene: TRBV20-1; abundance: -; d_gene: -; j_gene: TRBJ1-6; CDR3nt: TGCAGTGCTACTCTAATGCCACCCCTCCACTTT; CDR3aa: CSATLMPPLHF
v_gene: TRBV7-2; abundance: -; d_gene: -; j_gene: TRBJ2-7; CDR3nt: TGTGCCAGCAGCTTAGAAGGCTCGCGCTACGAGCAGTACTTC; CDR3aa: CASSLEGSRYEQYF
v_gene: TRBV4-3; abundance: few; d_gene: -; j_gene: TRBJ1-2; CDR3nt: TGCGCCAGCGCAGCCTCCCACGAGGAAGGGGTCTATGGCTACACCTTC; CDR3aa: CASAASHEEGVYGYTF
v_gene: TRBV20-1; abundance: -; d_gene: -; j_gene: TRBJ1-2; CDR3nt: TGCAGTGGGGCGGAGAACTATGGCTACACCTTC; CDR3aa: CSGAENYGYTF
v_gene: TRBV7-9; abundance: many; d_gene: -; j_gene: TRBJ1-1; CDR3nt: TGTGCCAGCAGCTTGGGGGGATATCAGAACACTGAAGCTTTCTTT; CDR3aa: CASSLGGYQNTEAFF
v_gene: TRBV5-1; abundance: -; d_gene: -; j_gene: TRBJ2-6; CDR3nt: TGCGCCAGCAGTGGGTACGGGGCCAACGTCCTGACTTTC; CDR3aa: CASSGYGANVLTF
v_gene: TRBV12-3/TRBV12-4; abundance: -; d_gene: TRBD2; j_gene: TRBJ2-1; CDR3nt: TGTGCCAGTCCCCCCGTTTCGGGACTAGCTCACAATGAGCAGTTCTTC; CDR3aa: CASPPVSGLAHNEQFF
v_gene: TRBV29-1; abundance: many; d_gene: -; j_gene: TRBJ2-5; CDR3nt: TGCAGCGTTGATCGAGGGATTGCAGAGACCCAGTACTTC; CDR3aa: CSVDRGIAETQYF
v_gene: TRBV7-2; abundance: once; d_gene: TRBD2; j_gene: TRBJ2-1; CDR3nt: TGTGCCAGCAGCATTAGCGGGAGAGGTAATGAGCAGTTCTTC; CDR3aa: CASSISGRGNEQFF
v_gene: TRBV27; abundance: -; d_gene: TRBD2; j_gene: TRBJ2-3; CDR3nt: TGTGCCAGCAGCCCCGGGACTAGCGGGACTCCCCTCACAGATACGCAGTATTTT; CDR3aa: CASSPGTSGTPLTDTQYF
v_gene: TRBV29-1; abundance: -; d_gene: -; j_gene: TRBJ2-1; CDR3nt: TGCAGCGGTCGGACTGGCGGTAGCTCCTACAATGAGCAGTTCTTC; CDR3aa: CSGRTGGSSYNEQFF
v_gene: TRBV4-3; abundance: -; d_gene: -; j_gene: TRBJ2-3; CDR3nt: TGCGCCAGCAGCCAAAACTCTTTGGTAGCCGGGGCAGATACGCAGTATTTT; CDR3aa: CASSQNSLVAGADTQYF
v_gene: TRBV20-1; abundance: few; d_gene: TRBD2; j_gene: TRBJ2-3; CDR3nt: TGCAGTGCTATTGAGTTAGCGGGAGCTAAAGATACGCAGTATTTT; CDR3aa: CSAIELAGAKDTQYF
v_gene: TRBV20-1; abundance: -; d_gene: TRBD1; j_gene: TRBJ1-2; CDR3nt: TGCAGTGCTCCGATGACAGGGACCAACTATGGCTACACCTTC; CDR3aa: CSAPMTGTNYGYTF
v_gene: TRBV6-2/TRBV6-3; abundance: -; d_gene: -; j_gene: TRBJ2-1; CDR3nt: TGTGCCAGCAGTTTTGTTACTCTATCCTGGCAGTTCTTC; CDR3aa: CASSFVTLSWQFF
v_gene: TRBV27; abundance: -; d_gene: TRBD2; j_gene: TRBJ2-3; CDR3nt: TGTGCCAGCAGGACCCTGGGACTAGCGGTGACAGATACGCAGTATTTT; CDR3aa: CASRTLGLAVTDTQYF
v_gene: TRBV20-1; abundance: -; d_gene: TRBD2; j_gene: TRBJ2-2; CDR3nt: TGCAGTGTTAGCGGGAGAAACACCGGGGAGCTGTTTTTT; CDR3aa: CSVSGRNTGELFF
v_gene: TRBV29-1; abundance: -; d_gene: -; j_gene: TRBJ2-7; CDR3nt: TGCAGCGTCACCGGAGCTTTGAGCTCCTACAATGAGCAGTACTTC; CDR3aa: CSVTGALSSYNEQYF
v_gene: TRBV20-1; abundance: -; d_gene: -; j_gene: TRBJ1-1; CDR3nt: TGCAGTGCTAGTCAACCGGGAGGGAGGAGTGCTTTCTTT; CDR3aa: CSASQPGGRSAFF
v_gene: TRBV24-1; abundance: -; d_gene: -; j_gene: TRBJ2-3; CDR3nt: TGTGCCACCAGTGATGCGCGTGTGGCCGGGACTGCCACAGATACGCAGTATTTT; CDR3aa: CATSDARVAGTATDTQYF
v_gene: TRBV15; abundance: once; d_gene: TRBD2; j_gene: TRBJ2-1; CDR3nt: TGTGCCACCAGCGGAGATCGCGTAGCGGGAGGAACGGGGCAGTTCTTC; CDR3aa: CATSGDRVAGGTGQFF
v_gene: TRBV10-3; abundance: -; d_gene: -; j_gene: TRBJ2-1; CDR3nt: TGTGCCATCAGTGATCCAGGGGAGGGGACATACAATGAGCAGTTCTTC; CDR3aa: CAISDPGEGTYNEQFF
v_gene: TRBV29-1; abundance: few; d_gene: -; j_gene: TRBJ2-7; CDR3nt: TGCAGCGTAGTCTCTCCCGAGCAGTACTTC; CDR3aa: CSVVSPEQYF
v_gene: TRBV20-1; abundance: -; d_gene: -; j_gene: TRBJ2-7; CDR3nt: TGCAGTGCTATAGTGGCCGGGGGCTACAATGAGCAGTACTTC; CDR3aa: CSAIVAGGYNEQYF